Sequencing of this TCR beta chain was carried out in a study of CD8 T cells in ankylosing spondylitis. Notes on the study in general: Both synovial fluid and blood in reactive arthritis had previously been reported to carry some motif variants.

About this clonotype itself: Its target is unknown.

The CDR3 consists of 13 residues. Germline CDR1 reads SGHTA; CDR2 reads FQGNSA. The V end was cut by 4 bases, the J end by 16 bases, with 20 bases between. Via MiXCR, TCRdb re-called the 5' RACE reads, giving one row per CDR3 protein. The sample has under 400,000 distinct CDR3 sequences, about 9.9% seen once. The rearrangement links TRBV7-2 to TRBJ1-3, with D maybe TRBD1 (5 bases). Specimen: blood, either unsorted or a sorted T cell fraction (not recorded which). The receptor's source is a female donor with ankylosing spondylitis or in good health (not recorded which). CDR3 nucleotides: TGTGCCAGCAGCTCCCCCGGGACTCACTTTAGGTATTTT. Protein sequence: CASSSPGTHFRYF.